This T cell receptor beta chain was retrieved from a study of blood T cells in healthy people across ages. The wider study: About one barcoded TCR beta cDNA was captured per two T cells.

To note about this clonotype: Its target is not known.

Germline V gives CDR1 WSHSY, CDR2 SAAADI. Trimming removed 8 bases from V and 4 bases from J; junction bases left unmatched: 9. The CDR3 is 15 amino acids. PCR was performed a second time for about 6 to 11 cycles using a sample-barcoded 5' primer and a J-beta primer mix. One entry per CDR3 protein, called by TCRdb with MiXCR from the 5' RACE reads. The data contain roughly 800,000 distinct CDR3 sequences, 58% of them singletons. The study, taken as a whole, reports: Older age coincided with a roughly linear decline in TCR beta diversity per million T cells. It was held that the diversity estimates obtained from one million T cells were underestimates.

The chain employs TRBV10-2 and TRBJ2-3; 10 bases align to TRBD2. This TCR came from a man aged 25 to 40 in good health. Sequencing was carried out using blood. The CDR3 sequence is CASQDSGGIADTQYF. DNA of the CDR3: TGCGCCAGCCAGGATAGCGGGGGGATCGCAGATACGCAGTATTTT.